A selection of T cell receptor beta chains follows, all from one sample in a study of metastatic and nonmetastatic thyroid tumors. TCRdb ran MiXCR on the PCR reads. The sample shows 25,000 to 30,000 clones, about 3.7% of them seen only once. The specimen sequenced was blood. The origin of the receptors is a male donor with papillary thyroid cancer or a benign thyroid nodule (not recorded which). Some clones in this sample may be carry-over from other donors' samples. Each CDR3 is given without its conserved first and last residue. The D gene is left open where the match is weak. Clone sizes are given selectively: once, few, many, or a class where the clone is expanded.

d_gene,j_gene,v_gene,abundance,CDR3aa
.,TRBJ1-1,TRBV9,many,ASSPQGGVGTEAF
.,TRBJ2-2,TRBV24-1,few,ATSEAQEHTGELF
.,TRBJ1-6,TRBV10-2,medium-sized,ASRAPGDNSPLH
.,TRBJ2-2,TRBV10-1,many,ATSRDLASVGELF
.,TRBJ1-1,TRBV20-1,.,SARGAGSGKTTEDF
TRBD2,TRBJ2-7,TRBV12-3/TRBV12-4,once,ASTPGLAGEGERY
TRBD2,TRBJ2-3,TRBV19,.,ASALWSGDTDTQY
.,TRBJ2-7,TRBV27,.,ASSPMGKVVYEQY
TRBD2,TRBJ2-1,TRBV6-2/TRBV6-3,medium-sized,AAGREGLYNEQF
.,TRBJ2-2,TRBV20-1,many,SARDTTPNTGELF
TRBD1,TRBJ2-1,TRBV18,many,ASSPNRGNEQF
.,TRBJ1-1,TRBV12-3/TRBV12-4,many,ASSYTYARAGGGAAF
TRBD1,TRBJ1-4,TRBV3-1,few,ASSSDRGQGEKLF
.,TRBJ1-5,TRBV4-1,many,ASSQVGTGLQPQH
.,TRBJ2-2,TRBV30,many,AWSVPGWSTGELF
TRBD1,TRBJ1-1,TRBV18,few,ASSGDSQNTEAF
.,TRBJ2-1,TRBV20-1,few,SASPSGAEYNEQF
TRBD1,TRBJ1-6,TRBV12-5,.,ASALELGQGDLQAALH
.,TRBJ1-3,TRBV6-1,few,ASSEIDSSVNTIY
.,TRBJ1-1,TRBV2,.,AIQNRGDTEAF
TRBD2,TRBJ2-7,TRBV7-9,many,ASSPVGGRYEQY
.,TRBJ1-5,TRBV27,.,ASSLCNRESQPQH
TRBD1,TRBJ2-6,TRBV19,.,ASSDRGRHSGANVLT
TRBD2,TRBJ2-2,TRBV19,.,ASSPGGPGGDGELF
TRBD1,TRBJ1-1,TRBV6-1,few,ASSEATGGSTEAF
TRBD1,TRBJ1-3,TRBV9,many,ASSADRAGNTIY
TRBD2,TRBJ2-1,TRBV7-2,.,ASSGRGVGSVYNEQF
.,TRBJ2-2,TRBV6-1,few,ASAHFTGEAGELF
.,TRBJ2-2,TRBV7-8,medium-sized,ASSPRGGSGELF
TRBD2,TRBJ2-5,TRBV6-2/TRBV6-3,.,ASSSSGTSGETQY
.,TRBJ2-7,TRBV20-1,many,SARAGQSSYEQY
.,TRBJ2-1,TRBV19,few,ASTPSPRVYNEQF
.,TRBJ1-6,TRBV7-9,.,ASSLAGDSPLH
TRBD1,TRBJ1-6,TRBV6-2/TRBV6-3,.,ASSAPGQTNSPLH
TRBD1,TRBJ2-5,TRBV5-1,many,ASRIQGAVETQY
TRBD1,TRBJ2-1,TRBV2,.,ASSLGQGGYNEQF
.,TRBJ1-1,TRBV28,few,ASSLDRYTEAF
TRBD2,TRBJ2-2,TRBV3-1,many,ASSQVPGGLTGELF
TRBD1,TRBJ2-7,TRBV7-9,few,ASSSWTGHEQY
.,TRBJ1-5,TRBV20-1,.,SARSTTQH
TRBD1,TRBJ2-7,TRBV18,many,ASSPGGPNYEQY
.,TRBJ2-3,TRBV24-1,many,ATSDLPGRGTDTQY
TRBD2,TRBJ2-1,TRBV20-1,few,SAETSGTYNEQF
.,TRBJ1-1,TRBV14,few,ASSQNRREAF
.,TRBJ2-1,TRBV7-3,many,ASSLGPNNEQF
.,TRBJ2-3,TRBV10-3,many,AIRTRADTQY
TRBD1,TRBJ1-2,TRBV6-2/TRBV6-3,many,ASSSGQGRRYT
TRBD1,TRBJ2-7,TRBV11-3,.,ASSAGTGYEQY
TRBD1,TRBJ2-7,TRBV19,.,ASSTTGAYEQY
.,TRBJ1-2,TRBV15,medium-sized,ATSRDEYGYT